At least ten counts were recorded for the clone carrying this T cell receptor (beta chain). Its antigen remains unidentified. These data are taken from a study of T cells in Graves' hyperthyroidism and ophthalmopathy. Germline assignment: CDR1 MDHEN and CDR2 SYDVKM. With 5 bases removed from V and 0 bases from J, the gap between germline ends came to 14 bases. The CDR3 consists of 15 residues. The source material, RNA transcripts, was used to amplify TCR beta CDR3 regions. The primer set for the first-round RT-PCR of the TCR CDR3 was HTBI. TCRdb itself ran the multiplex PCR reads through MiXCR, one entry per CDR3 protein. This table has 660,000 or so distinct CDR3 sequences, around 20% appearing once. Overall study findings and caveats: Median prediction lead before ophthalmopathy onset was 6.5 months with the model.

The V and J genes are TRBV28 and TRBJ2-7; tentatively, D is TRBD2 (5 bases). The clonotype was recovered from a man aged 25-40 years with Graves' ophthalmopathy. The specimen sequenced was blood. The CDR3 DNA reads TGTGCCAGCAGTCAAGAACTAGGAAGCTCCTACGAGCAGTACTTC. It translates to CASSQELGSSYEQYF.